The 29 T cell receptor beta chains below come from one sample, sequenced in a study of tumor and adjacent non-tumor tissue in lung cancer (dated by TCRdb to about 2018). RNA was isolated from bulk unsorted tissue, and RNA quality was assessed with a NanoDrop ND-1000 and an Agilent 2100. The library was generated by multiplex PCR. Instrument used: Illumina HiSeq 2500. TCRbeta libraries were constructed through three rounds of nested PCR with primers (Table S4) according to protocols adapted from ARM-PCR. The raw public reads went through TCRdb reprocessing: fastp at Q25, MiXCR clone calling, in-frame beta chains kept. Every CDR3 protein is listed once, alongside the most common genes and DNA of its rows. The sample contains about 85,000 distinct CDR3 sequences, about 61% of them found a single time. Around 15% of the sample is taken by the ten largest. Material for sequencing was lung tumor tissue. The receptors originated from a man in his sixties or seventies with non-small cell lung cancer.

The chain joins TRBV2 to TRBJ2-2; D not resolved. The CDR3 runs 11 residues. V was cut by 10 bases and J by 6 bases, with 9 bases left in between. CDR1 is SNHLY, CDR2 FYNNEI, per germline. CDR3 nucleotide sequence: TGTGCCATCGGACGGTCCGGGGAGCTGTTTTTT. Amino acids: CAIGRSGELFF.

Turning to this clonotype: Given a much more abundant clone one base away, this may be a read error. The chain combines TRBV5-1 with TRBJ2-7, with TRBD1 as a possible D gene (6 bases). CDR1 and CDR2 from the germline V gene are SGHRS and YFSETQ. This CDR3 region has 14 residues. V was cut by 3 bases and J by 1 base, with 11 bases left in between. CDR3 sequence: CASSSHTGSYEQYF. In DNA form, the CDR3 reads TGCGCCAGCAGCTCCCACACAGGGTCCTACGAGCAGTACTTC.

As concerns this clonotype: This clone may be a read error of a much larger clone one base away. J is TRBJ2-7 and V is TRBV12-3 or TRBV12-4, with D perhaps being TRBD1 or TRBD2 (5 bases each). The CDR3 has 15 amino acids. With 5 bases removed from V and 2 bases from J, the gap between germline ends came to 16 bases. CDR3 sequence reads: CASSPRGSLAYEQYF. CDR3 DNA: TGTGCCAGCAGTCCCCGGGGCAGCCTCGCCTACGAGCAGTACTTC.

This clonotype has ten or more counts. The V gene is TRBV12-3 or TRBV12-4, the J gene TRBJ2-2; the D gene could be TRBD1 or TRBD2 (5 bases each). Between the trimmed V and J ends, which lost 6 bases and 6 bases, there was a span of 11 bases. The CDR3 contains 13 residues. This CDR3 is CASRVRGSGELFF. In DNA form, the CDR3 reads TGTGCCAGCAGGGTCCGGGGCTCCGGGGAGCTGTTTTTT.

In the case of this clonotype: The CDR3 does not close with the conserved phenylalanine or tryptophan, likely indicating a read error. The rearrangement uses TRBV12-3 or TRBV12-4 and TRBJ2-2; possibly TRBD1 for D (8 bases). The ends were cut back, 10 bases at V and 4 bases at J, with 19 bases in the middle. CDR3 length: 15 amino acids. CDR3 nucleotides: TGTGCCAACAGGAGCGGGACAGGCACCACCGGGGAGCTGTTTATT. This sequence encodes CANRSGTGTTGELFI.

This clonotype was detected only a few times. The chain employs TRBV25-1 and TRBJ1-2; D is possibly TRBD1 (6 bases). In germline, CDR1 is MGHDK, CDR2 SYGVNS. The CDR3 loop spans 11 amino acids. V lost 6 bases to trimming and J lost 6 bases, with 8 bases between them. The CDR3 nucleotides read TGTGCCAGCAGGGGGGCTCATGGCTACACCTTC. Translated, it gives CASRGAHGYTF.

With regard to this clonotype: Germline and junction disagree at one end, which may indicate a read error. The chain's CDR3 is CASSLLGQIGEKLFF. The CDR3 DNA reads as TGTGCTAGCAGCTTGCTCGGACAGATTGGTGAAAAACTGTTTTTT. V gene TRBV11-2 combines with J gene TRBJ1-4; possible D gene TRBD1, 6 bases. CDR1 is SGHAT and CDR2 is FQNNGV in the germline V gene. The CDR3 has 15 residues.

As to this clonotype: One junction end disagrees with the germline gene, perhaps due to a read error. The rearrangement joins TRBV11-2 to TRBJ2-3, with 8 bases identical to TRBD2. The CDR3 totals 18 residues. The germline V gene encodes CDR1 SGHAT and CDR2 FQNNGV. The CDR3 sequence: CASSLSTAARGVEIRECF. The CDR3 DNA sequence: TGTGCCAGCAGCTTGTCGACCGCGGCGCGGGGGGTTGAGATACGGGAGTGTTTT.

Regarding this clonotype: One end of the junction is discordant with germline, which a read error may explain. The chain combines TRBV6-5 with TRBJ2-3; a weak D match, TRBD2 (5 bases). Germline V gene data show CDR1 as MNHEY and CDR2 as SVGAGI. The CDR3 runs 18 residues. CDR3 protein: CASSYSTTARASTDMLYF. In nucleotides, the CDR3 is TGTGCCAGTAGTTACTCGACGACGGCGAGAGCTAGCACAGATATGCTGTATTTT.

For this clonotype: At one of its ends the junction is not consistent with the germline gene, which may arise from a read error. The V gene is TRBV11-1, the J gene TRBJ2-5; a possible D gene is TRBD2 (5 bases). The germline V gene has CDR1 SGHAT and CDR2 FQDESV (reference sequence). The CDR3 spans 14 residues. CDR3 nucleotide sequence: TGTGCCAGCAGCCGGGGTGATCCACGAGAGGCCCAGTACTTC. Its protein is CASSRGDPREAQYF.

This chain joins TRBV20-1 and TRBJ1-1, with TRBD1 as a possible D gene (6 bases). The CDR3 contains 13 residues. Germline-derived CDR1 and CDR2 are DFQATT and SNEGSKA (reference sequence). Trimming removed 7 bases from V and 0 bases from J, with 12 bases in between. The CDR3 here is CSDRVPVNTEAFF. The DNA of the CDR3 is TGCAGTGACAGGGTCCCGGTGAACACTGAAGCTTTCTTT.

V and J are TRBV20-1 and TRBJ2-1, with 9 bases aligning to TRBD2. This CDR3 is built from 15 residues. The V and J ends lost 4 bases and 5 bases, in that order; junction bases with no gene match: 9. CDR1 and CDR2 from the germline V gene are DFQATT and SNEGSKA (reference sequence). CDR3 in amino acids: CSATIAGVVNNEQFF. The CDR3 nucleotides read TGCAGTGCTACAATAGCGGGAGTGGTGAACAATGAGCAGTTCTTC.

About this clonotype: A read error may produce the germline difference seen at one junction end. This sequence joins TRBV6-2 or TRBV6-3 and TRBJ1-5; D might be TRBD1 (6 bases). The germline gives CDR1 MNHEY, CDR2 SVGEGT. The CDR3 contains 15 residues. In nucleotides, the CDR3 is TGTGACAGCAGTTACGGGACGGGACACAATCAGACCCAGCATTTT. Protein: CDSSYGTGHNQTQHF.

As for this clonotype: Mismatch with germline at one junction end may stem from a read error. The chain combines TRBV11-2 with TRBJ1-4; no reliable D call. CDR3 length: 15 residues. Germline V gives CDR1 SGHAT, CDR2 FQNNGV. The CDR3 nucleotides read TGTGCCAACAGCCCGGGGTCGGGTGTTGGGGAAAGACTGTTTTTT. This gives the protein CANSPGSGVGERLFF.

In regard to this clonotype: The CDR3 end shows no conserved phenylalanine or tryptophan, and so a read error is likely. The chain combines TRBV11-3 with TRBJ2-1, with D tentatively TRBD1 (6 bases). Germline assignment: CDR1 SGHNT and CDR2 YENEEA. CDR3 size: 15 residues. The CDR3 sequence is CPRSLEGTNDNEQFL. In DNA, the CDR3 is TGTCCCAGAAGCTTAGAGGGGACAAACGACAATGAGCAGTTCTTA.

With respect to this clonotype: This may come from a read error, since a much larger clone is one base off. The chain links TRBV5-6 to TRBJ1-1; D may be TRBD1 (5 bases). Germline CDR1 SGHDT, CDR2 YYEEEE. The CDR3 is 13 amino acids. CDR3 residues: CPSSLVGAAEAFF. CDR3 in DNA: TGTCCCAGCAGCTTGGTAGGGGCGGCTGAAGCTTTCTTT. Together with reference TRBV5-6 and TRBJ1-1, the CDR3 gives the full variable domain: DAGVTQSPTHLIKTRGQQVTLRCSPKSGHDTVSWYQQALGQGPQFIFQYYEEEERQRGNFPDRFSGHQFPNYSSELNVNALLLGDSALYLCPSSLVGAAEAFFGQGTRLTVV.

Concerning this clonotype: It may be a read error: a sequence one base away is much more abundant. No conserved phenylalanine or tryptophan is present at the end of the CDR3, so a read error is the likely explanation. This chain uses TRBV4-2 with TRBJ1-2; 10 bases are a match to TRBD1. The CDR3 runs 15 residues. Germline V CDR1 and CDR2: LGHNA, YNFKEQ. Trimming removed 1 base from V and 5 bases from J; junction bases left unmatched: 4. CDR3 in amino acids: CASSQGRDRGYGYTS. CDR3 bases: TGTGCCAGCAGCCAAGGGAGGGACAGGGGTTATGGCTACACCTCC.

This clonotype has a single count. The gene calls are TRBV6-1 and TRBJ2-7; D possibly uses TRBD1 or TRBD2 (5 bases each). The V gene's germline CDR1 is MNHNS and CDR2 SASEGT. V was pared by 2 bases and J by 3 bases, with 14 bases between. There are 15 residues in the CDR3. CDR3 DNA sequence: TGTGCCAGCAGTGAACTCGAACGGGGCCTCTACGAGCAGTACTTC. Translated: CASSELERGLYEQYF.

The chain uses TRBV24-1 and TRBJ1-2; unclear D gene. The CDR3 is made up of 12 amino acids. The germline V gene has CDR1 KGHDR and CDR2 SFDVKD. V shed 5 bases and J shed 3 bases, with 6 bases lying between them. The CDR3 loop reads CATSGGHYGYTF. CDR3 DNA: TGTGCCACCAGTGGCGGGCACTATGGCTACACCTTC.

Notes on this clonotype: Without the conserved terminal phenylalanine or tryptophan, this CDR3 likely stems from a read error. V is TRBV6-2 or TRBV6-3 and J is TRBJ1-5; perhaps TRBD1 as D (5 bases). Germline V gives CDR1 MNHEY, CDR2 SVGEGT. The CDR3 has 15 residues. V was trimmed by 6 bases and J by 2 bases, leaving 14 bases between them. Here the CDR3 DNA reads TGTGCCAGCAGCCTACAGGAATTCGGCAATCAGCCCCAGCATCTA. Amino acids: CASSLQEFGNQPQHL.

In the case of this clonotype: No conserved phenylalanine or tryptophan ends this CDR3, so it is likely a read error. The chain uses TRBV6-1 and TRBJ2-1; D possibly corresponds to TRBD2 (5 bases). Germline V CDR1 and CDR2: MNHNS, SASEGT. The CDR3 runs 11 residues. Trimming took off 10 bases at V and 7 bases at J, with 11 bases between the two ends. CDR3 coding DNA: TGTGCCATCAGAGGAGGAAATGAGCAGTTCATC. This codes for CAIRGGNEQFI.

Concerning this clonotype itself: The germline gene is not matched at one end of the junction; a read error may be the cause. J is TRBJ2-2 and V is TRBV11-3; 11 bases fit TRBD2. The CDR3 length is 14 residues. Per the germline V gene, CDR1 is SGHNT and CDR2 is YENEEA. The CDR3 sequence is CANSLTSGVGKLFF. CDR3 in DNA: TGTGCCAACAGCTTGACTAGCGGGGTCGGGAAGCTGTTTTTT.

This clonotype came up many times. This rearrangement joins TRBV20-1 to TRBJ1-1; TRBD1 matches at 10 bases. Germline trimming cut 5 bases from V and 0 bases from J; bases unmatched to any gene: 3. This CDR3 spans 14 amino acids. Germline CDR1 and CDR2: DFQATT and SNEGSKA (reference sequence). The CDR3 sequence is CSALGQGMNTEAFF. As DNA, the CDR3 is TGCAGTGCTTTGGGACAGGGGATGAACACTGAAGCTTTCTTT.

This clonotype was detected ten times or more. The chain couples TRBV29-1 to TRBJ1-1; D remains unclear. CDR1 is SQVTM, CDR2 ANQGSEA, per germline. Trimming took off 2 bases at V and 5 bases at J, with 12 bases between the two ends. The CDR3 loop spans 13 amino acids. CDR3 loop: CSVEREVWTEAFF. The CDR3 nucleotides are TGCAGCGTTGAAAGGGAGGTCTGGACTGAAGCTTTCTTT. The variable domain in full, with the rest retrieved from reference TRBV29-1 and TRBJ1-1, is SAVISQKPSRDICQRGTSLTIQCQVDSQVTMMFWYRQQPGQSLTLIATANQGSEATYESGFVIDKFPISRPNLTFSTLTVSNMSPEDSSIYLCSVEREVWTEAFFGQGTRLTVV.

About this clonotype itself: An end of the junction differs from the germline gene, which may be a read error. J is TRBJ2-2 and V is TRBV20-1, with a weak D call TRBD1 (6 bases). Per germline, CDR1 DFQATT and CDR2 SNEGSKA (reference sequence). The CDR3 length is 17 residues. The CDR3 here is CNVIRTVGIKNTGELFF. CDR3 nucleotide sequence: TGCAATGTTATTAGGACAGTCGGGATTAAGAACACTGGGGAGCTGTTTTTT.

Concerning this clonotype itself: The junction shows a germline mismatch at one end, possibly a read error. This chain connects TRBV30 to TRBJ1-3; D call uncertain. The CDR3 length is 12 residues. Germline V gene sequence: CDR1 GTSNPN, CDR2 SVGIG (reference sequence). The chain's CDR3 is CGWNRTLNTIYF. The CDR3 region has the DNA TGCGGCTGGAATCGCACGCTGAACACCATATATTTT.

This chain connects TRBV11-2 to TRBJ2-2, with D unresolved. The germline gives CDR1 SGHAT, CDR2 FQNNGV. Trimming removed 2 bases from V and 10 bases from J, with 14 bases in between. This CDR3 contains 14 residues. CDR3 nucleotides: TGTGCCAGCAGCTTACAAGCCTTGACGGAGGAGCTGTTTTTT. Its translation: CASSLQALTEELFF. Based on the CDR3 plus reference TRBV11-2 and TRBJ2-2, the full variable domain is EAGVAQSPRYKIIEKRQSVAFWCNPISGHATLYWYQQILGQGPKLLIQFQNNGVVDDSQLPKDRFSAERLKGVDSTLKIQPAKLEDSAVYLCASSLQALTEELFFGEGSRLTVL.

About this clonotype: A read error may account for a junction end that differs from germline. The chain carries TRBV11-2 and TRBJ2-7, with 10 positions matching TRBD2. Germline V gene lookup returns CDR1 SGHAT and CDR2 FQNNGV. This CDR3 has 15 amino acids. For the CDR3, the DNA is TGTCCCAGCAGCTTAGACTTAGCGGGGGGTTCCGGTCGGTACTTC. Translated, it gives CPSSLDLAGGSGRYF.

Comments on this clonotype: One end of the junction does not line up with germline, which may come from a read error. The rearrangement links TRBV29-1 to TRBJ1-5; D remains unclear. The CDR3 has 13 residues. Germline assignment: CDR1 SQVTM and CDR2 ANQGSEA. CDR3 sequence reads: CSAGLVGNQLQHF. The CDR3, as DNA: TGCAGCGCTGGGCTCGTGGGTAATCAGCTCCAGCATTTT.